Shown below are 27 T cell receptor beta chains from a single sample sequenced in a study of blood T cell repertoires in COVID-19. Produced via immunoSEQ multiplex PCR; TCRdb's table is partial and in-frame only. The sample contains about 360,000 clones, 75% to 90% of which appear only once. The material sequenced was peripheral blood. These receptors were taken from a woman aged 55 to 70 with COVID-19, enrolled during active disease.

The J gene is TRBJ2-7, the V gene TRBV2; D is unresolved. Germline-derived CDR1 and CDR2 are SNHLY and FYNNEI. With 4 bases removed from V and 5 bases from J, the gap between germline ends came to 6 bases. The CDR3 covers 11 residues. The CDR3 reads CASSVLDEQYF. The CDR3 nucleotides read TGTGCCAGCAGTGTCCTTGACGAGCAGTACTTC.

The CDR3 region has the DNA TGTGCCATCAGTGAGCGAAGGGGAGGGTTTGTCGGCAGGGTCGGAGACACCATATATTTT. It is translated as CAISERRGGFVGRVGDTIYF. J is TRBJ1-3 and V is TRBV10-3; maybe TRBD1 (5 bases). The V gene lost 2 bases and the J gene lost 8 bases, with 31 bases spanning the gap. Germline loops: CDR1 ENHRY, CDR2 SYGVKD. This CDR3 contains 20 residues.

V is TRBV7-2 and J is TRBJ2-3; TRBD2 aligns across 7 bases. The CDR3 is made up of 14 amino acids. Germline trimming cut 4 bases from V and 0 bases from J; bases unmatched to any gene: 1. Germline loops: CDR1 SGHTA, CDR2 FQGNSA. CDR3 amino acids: CASSSGGSTDTQYF. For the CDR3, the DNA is TGTGCCAGCAGCTCCGGGGGGAGCACAGATACGCAGTATTTT.

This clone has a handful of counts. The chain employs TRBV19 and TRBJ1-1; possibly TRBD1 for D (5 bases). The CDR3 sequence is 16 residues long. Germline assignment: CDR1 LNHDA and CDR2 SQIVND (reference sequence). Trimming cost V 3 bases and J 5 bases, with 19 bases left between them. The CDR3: CASSIPYEGRGTEAFF. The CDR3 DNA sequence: TGTGCCAGTAGTATCCCCTACGAAGGGAGGGGAACTGAAGCTTTCTTT.

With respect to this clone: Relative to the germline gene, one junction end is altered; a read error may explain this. DNA of the CDR3: TGTGCCAGTGGGGGCCTGGTTGGGGGCCCCCCGCATTTT. It yields the protein CASGGLVGGPPHF. The chain couples TRBV19 to TRBJ1-5, with D possibly being TRBD1 (6 bases). CDR3 length: 13 amino acids. Germline V gene lookup returns CDR1 LNHDA and CDR2 SQIVND (reference sequence).

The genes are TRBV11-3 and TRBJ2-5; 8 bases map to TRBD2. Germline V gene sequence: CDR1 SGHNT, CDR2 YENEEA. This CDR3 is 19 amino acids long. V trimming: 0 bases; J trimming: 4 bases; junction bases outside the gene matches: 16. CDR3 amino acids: CASSLDPSGLALGLETQYF. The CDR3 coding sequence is TGTGCCAGCAGCTTAGATCCCTCTGGACTAGCTTTAGGGTTAGAGACCCAGTACTTC.

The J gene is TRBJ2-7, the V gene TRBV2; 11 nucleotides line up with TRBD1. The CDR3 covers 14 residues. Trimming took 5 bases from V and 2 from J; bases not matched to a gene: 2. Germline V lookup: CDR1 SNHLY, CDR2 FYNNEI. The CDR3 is CASSTGQGAYEQYF. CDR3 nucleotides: TGTGCCAGCAGTACGGGACAGGGGGCCTACGAGCAGTACTTC.

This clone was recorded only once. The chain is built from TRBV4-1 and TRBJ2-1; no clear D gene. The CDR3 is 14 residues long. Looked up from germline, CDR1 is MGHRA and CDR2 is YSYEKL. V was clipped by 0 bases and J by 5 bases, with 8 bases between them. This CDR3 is CASSQDRLDNEQFF. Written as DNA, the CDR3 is TGCGCCAGCAGCCAAGATAGACTTGACAATGAGCAGTTCTTC.

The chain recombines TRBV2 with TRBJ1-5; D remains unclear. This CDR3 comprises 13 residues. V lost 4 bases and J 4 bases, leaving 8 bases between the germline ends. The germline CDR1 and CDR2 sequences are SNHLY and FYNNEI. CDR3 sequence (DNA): TGTGCCAGCAGTGTTAACAGTAATCAGCCCCAGCATTTT. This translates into CASSVNSNQPQHF.

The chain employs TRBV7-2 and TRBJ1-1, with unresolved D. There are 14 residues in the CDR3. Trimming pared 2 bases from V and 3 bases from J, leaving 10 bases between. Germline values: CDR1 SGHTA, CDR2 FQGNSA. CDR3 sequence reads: CASSLTREDTEAFF. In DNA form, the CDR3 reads TGTGCCAGCAGCTTAACTAGGGAGGACACTGAAGCTTTCTTT.

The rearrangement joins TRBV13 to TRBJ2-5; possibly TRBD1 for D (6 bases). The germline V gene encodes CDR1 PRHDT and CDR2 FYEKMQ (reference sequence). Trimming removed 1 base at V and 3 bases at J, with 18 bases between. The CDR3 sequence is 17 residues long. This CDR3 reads CASSLVGRSSGEETQYF. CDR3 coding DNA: TGTGCCAGCAGCTTAGTCGGCAGGAGTTCAGGGGAAGAGACCCAGTACTTC.

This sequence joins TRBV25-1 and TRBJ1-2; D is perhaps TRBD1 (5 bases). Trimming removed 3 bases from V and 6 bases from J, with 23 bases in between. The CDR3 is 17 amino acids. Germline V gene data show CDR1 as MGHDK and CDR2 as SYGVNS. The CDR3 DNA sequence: TGTGCCAGCAGTGATCCTGGGACTTTGGGGATAGGGGATGGCTACACCTTC. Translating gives CASSDPGTLGIGDGYTF.

The CDR3 nucleotides read TGCGCCAGCAGCTTGAGCCAGGCCCCTGAAAAACTGTTTTTT. Its protein is CASSLSQAPEKLFF. The rearrangement joins TRBV5-1 to TRBJ1-4; D not certain. V lost 1 base and J 7 bases, leaving 11 bases between the germline ends. Germline V gene sequence: CDR1 SGHRS, CDR2 YFSETQ. The CDR3 has 14 amino acids.

The CDR3 DNA is TGTGCCAGCAGCTTAGGGGGACTAGCTTCAGATACGCAGTATTTT. This codes for CASSLGGLASDTQYF. This chain joins TRBV7-9 and TRBJ2-3, with 9 bases fitting TRBD2. Germline trimming cut 1 base from V and 4 bases from J; bases unmatched to any gene: 3. Germline V lookup: CDR1 SEHNR, CDR2 FQNEAQ (reference sequence). The CDR3 consists of 15 residues.

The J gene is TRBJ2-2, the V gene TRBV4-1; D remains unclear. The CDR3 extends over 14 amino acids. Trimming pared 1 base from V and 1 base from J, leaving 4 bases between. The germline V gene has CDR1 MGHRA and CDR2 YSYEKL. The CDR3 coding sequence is TGCGCCAGCAGCCAAGGACAGAACACCGGGGAGCTGTTTTTT. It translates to CASSQGQNTGELFF.

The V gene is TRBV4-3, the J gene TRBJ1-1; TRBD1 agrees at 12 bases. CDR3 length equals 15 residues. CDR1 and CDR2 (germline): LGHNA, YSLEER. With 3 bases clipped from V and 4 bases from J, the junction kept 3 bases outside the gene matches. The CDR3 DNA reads TGCGCCAGCAGCCAGCCGGGACAGGGGGCCACTGAAGCTTTCTTT. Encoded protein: CASSQPGQGATEAFF.

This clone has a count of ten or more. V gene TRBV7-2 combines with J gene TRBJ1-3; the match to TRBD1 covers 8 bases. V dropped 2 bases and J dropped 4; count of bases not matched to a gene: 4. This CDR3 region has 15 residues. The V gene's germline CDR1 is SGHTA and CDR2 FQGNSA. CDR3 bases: TGTGCCAGCAGCTTATTCGGACAGGGCGGAAACACCATATATTTT. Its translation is CASSLFGQGGNTIYF.

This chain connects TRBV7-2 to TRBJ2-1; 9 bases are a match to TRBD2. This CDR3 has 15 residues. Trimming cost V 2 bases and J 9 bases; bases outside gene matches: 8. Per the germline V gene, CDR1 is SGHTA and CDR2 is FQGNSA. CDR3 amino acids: CASSLKAGGGIEQFF. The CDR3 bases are TGTGCCAGCAGCTTAAAAGCGGGGGGCGGGATTGAGCAGTTCTTC.

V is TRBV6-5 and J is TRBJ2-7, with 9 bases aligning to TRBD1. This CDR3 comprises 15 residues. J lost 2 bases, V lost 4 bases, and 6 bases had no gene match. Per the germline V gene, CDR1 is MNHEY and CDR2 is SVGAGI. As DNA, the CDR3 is TGTGCCAGCAGTTCCGCCGGACAGGGGACCTACGAGCAGTACTTC. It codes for CASSSAGQGTYEQYF.

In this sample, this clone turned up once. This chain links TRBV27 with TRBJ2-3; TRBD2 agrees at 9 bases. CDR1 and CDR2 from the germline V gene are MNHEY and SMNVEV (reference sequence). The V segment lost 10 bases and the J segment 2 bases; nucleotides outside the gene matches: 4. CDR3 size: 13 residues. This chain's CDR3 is CATLAGYTDTQYF. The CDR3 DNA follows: TGTGCCACCCTAGCGGGGTACACAGATACGCAGTATTTT.

The CDR3 DNA reads as TGCGCCAGCAGCGATGGGACAACCTATGGCTACACCTTC. It encodes CASSDGTTYGYTF. The chain combines TRBV5-1 with TRBJ1-2, with D possibly matching TRBD1 (6 bases). The ends were cut back, 4 bases at V and 4 bases at J, with 11 bases in the middle. Looked up from germline, CDR1 is SGHRS and CDR2 is YFSETQ. The CDR3 runs 13 residues.

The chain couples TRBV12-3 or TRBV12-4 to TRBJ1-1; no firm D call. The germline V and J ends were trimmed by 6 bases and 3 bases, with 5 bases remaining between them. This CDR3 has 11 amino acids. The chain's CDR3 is CASSLHTEAFF. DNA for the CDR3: TGTGCCAGCAGCCTCCACACTGAAGCTTTCTTT.

CDR3 loop: CASSLKVGGTEAFF. The CDR3 DNA reads TGTGCCAGCAGCTTAAAGGTGGGGGGCACTGAAGCTTTCTTT. The chain has TRBV7-2 and TRBJ1-1, with TRBD1 as a possible D gene (5 bases). CDR1 is SGHTA, CDR2 FQGNSA, per germline. The CDR3 totals 14 residues. V lost 2 bases and J 4 bases, leaving 11 bases between the germline ends.

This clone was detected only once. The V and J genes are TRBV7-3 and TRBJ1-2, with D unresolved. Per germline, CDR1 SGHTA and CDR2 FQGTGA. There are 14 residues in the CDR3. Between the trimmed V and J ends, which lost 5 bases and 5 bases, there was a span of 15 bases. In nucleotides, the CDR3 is TGTGCCAGCAGCGGACGATTTGGGGAGTATGGCTACACCTTC. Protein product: CASSGRFGEYGYTF.

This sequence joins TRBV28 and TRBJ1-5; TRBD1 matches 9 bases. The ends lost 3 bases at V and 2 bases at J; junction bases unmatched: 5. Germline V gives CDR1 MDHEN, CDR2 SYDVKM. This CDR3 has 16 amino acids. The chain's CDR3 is CASSLDRGVGNQPQHF. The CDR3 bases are TGTGCCAGCAGTTTGGACAGGGGCGTTGGCAATCAGCCCCAGCATTTT.

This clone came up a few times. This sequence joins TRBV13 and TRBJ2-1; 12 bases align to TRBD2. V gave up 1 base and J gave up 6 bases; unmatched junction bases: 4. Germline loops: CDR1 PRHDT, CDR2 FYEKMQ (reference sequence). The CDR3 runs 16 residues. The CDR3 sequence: CASSLASGGAFNEQFF. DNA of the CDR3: TGTGCCAGCAGCTTAGCTAGCGGGGGGGCCTTCAATGAGCAGTTCTTC. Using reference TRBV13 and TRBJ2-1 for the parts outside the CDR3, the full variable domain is AAGVIQSPRHLIKEKRETATLKCYPIPRHDTVYWYQQGPGQDPQFLISFYEKMQSDKGSIPDRFSAQQFSDYHSELNMSSLELGDSALYFCASSLASGGAFNEQFFGPGTRLTVL.

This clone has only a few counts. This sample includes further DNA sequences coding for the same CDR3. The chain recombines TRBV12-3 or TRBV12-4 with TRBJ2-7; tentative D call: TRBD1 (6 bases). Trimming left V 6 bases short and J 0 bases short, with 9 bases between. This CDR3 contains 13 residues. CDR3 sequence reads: CASRRDTSYEQYF. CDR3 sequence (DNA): TGTGCCAGCAGACGGGACACCTCCTACGAGCAGTACTTC.